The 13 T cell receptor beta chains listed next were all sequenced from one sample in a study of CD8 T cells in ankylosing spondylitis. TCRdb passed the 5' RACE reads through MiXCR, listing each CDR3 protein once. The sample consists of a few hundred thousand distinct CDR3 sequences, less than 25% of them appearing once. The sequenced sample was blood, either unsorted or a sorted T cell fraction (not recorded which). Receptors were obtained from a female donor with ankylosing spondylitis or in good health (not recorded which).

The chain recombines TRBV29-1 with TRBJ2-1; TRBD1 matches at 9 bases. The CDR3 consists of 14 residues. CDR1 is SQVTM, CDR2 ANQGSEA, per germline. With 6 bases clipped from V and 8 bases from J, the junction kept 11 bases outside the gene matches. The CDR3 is CSVKTQGARYEQFF. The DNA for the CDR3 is TGCAGCGTCAAGACACAGGGGGCGCGGTATGAGCAGTTCTTC.

Here the CDR3 DNA reads TGCGCCAGCAGCCAAGTAATCGGGGCCTCCTACAATGAGCAGTTCTTC. This codes for CASSQVIGASYNEQFF. This chain connects TRBV4-3 to TRBJ2-1, with D perhaps TRBD1 or TRBD2 (5 bases each). Trimming took off 1 base at V and 0 bases at J, with 10 bases between the two ends. CDR1 and CDR2 (germline): LGHNA, YSLEER. This CDR3 spans 16 amino acids.

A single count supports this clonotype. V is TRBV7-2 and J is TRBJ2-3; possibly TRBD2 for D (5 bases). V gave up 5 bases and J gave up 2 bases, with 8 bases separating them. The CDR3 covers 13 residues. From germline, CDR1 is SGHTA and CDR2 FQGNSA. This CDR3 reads CASSQTITDTQYF. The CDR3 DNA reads TGTGCCAGCAGCCAGACTATCACAGATACGCAGTATTTT. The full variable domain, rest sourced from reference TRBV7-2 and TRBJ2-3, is GAGVSQSPSNKVTEKGKDVELRCDPISGHTALYWYRQSLGQGLEFLIYFQGNSAPDKSGLPSDRFSAERTGGSVSTLTIQRTQQEDSAVYLCASSQTITDTQYFGPGTRLTVL.

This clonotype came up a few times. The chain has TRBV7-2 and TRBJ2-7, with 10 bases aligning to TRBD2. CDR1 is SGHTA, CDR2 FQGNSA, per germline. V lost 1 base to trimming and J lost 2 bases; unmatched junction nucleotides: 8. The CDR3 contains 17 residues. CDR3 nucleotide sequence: TGTGCCAGCAGCTTAGGGCCGAGGACTAGCGGAACCTACGAGCAGTACTTC. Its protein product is CASSLGPRTSGTYEQYF. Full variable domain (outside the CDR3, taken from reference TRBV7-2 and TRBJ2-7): GAGVSQSPSNKVTEKGKDVELRCDPISGHTALYWYRQSLGQGLEFLIYFQGNSAPDKSGLPSDRFSAERTGGSVSTLTIQRTQQEDSAVYLCASSLGPRTSGTYEQYFGPGTRLTVT.

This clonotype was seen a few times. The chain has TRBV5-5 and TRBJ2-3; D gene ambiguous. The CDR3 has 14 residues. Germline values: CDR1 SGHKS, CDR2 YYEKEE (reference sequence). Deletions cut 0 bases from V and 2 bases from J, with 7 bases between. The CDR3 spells CASSLDSLTDTQYF. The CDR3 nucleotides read TGTGCCAGCAGCTTGGACTCCCTCACAGATACGCAGTATTTT.

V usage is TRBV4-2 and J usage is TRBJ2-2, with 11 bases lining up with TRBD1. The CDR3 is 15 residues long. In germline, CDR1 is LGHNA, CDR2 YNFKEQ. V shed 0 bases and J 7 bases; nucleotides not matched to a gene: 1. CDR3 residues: CASSQDGTGGGELFF. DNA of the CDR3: TGTGCCAGCAGCCAAGACGGGACAGGGGGCGGGGAGCTGTTTTTT.

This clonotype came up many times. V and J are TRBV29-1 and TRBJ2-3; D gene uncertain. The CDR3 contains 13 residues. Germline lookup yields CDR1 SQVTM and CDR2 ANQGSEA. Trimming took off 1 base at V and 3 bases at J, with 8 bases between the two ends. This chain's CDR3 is CSVEGRFTDTQYF. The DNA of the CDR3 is TGCAGCGTTGAAGGGCGGTTTACAGATACGCAGTATTTT.

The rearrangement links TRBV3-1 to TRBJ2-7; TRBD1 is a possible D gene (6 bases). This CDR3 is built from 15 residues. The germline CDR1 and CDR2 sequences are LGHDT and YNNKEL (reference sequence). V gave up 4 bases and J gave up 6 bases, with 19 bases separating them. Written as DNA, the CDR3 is TGTGCCAGCAGCCCCATTGCAGGGGCCGAATCCGAGCAGTACTTC. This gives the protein CASSPIAGAESEQYF.

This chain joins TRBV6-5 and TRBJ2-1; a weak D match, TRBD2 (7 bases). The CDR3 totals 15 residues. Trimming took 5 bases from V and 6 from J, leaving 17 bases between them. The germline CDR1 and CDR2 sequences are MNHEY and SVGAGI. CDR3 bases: TGTGCCAGCAGTAACCTAGGGGGAGGGGGCAATGAGCAGTTCTTC. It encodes CASSNLGGGGNEQFF.

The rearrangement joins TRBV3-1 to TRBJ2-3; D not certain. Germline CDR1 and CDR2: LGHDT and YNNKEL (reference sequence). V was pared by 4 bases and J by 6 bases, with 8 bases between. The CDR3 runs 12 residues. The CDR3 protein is CASSLNADTQYF. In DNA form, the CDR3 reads TGTGCCAGCAGCCTCAACGCCGATACGCAGTATTTT.

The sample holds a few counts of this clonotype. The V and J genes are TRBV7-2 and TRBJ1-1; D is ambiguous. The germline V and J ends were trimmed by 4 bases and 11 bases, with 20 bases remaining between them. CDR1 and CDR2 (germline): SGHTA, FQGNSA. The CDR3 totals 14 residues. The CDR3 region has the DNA TGTGCCAGCAGCTGGTCCCTACAAGGTACTGTGGCTTTCTTT. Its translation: CASSWSLQGTVAFF.

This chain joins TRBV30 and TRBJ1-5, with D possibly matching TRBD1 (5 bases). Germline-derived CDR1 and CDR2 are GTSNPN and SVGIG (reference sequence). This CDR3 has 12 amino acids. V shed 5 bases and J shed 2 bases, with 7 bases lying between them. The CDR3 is CAWAQGNQPQHF. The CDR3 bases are TGTGCCTGGGCACAGGGCAATCAGCCCCAGCATTTT.

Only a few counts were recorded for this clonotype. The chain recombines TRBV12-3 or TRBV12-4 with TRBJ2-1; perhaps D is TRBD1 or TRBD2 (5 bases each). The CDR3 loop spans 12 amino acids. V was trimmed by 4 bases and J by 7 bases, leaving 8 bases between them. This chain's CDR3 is CASSSGGNEQFF. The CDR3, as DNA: TGTGCCAGCAGTTCTGGGGGAAATGAGCAGTTCTTC.